Given below is one T cell receptor beta chain in context. Antigen unknown. This specimen comes from a study of CD4 T cells in relation to SARS-CoV-2 and coronaviruses. The overall study: The HLA restriction of the shared crossreactive spike epitopes was mapped. General study results and limits: Around two thirds of donors had memory CD4+ clonotypes crossrecognizing SARS-CoV-2 and common cold coronavirus spike. Crossreactive clones expanded significantly less to SARS-CoV-2 than monoreactive clones. According to naive versus memory sequencing, detected responses are memory recall, not newly primed.

Method: immunoSEQ multiplex PCR; TCRdb's copy keeps in-frame clones and lacks some. The table lists about 65,000 clones, around 87% of them singletons. Unexposed donor CD4+ T cells date from about 2011-2018, before the COVID-19 pandemic. The CDR3 is made up of 14 amino acids. In germline, CDR1 is MGHDK, CDR2 SYGVNS. Trimming removed 4 bases from V and 3 bases from J, with 10 bases in between. The source is a human donor in good health. The chain uses TRBV25-1 and TRBJ2-1, with no clear D. The sample comprised memory CD4+ T cells from PBMCs. The CDR3 DNA reads as TGTGCCAGCAGTGCCCCTGTGGACTACAATGAGCAGTTCTTC. It codes for CASSAPVDYNEQFF.